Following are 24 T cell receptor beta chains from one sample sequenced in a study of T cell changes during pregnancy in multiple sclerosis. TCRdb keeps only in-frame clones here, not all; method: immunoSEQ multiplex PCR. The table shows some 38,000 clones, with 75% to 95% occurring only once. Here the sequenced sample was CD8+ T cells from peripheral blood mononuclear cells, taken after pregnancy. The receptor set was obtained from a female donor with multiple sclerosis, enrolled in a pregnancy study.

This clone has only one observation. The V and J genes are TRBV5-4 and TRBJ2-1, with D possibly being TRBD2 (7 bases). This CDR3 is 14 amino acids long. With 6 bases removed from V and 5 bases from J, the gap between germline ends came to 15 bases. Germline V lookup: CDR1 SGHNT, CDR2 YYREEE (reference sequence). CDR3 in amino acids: CASMRGGLNNEQFF. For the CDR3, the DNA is TGTGCCAGCATGCGCGGGGGCTTAAACAATGAGCAGTTCTTC. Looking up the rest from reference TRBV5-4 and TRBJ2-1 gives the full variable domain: ETGVTQSPTHLIKTRGQQVTLRCSSQSGHNTVSWYQQALGQGPQFIFQYYREEENGRGNFPPRFSGLQFPNYSSELNVNALELDDSALYLCASMRGGLNNEQFFGPGTRLTVL.

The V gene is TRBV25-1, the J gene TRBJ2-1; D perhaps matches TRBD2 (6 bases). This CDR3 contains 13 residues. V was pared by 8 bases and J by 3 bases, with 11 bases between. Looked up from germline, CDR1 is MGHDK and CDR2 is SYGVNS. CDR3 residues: CASAWDFYNEQFF. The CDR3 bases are TGTGCCAGCGCCTGGGACTTCTACAATGAGCAGTTCTTC.

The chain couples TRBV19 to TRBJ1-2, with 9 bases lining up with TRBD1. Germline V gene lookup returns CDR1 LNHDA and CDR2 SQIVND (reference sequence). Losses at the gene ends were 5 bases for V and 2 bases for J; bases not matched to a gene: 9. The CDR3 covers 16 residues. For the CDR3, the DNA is TGTGCCAGTAGTCCACACCCCGGACAGGGGAACTATGGCTACACCTTC. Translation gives CASSPHPGQGNYGYTF.

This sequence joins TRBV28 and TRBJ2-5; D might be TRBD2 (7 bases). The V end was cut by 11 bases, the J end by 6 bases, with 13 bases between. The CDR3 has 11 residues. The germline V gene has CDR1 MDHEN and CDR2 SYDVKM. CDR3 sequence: CAWGGRQTQYF. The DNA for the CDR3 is TGTGCCTGGGGGGGCAGGCAGACCCAGTACTTC.

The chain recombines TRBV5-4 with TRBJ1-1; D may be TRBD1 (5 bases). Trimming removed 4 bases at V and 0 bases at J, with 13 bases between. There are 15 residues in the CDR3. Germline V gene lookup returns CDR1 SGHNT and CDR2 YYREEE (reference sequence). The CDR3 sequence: CASSGGLTMNTEAFF. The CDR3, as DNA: TGTGCCAGCAGCGGGGGACTGACCATGAACACTGAAGCTTTCTTT.

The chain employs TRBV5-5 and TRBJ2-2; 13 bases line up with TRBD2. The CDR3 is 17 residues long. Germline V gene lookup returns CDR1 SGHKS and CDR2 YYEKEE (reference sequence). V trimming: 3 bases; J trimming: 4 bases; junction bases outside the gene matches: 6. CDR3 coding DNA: TGTGCCAGCAGCTCCACTAGCGGGGGGGCAGGCACCGGGGAGCTGTTTTTT. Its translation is CASSSTSGGAGTGELFF.

CDR3 DNA: TGTGCCTGGAGTGCCGACAGGCCGGAGCAGTACTTC. Translated, it gives CAWSADRPEQYF. This chain joins TRBV30 and TRBJ2-7; perhaps TRBD1 as D (6 bases). Germline-derived CDR1 and CDR2 are GTSNPN and SVGIG (reference sequence). The CDR3 contains 12 residues. V lost 1 base to trimming and J lost 7 bases, with 11 bases between them.

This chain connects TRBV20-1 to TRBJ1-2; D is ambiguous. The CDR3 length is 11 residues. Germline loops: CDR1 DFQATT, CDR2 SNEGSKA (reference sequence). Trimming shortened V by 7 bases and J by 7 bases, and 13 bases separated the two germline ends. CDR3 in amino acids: CSVLAWPGYTF. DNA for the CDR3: TGCAGTGTCCTTGCCTGGCCTGGCTACACCTTC.

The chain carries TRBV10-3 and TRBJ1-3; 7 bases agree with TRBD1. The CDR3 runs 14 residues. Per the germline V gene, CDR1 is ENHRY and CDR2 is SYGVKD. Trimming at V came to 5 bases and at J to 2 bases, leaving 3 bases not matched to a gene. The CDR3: CAISLDRAGNTIYF. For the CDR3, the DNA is TGTGCCATCAGTCTCGACAGGGCTGGAAACACCATATATTTT.

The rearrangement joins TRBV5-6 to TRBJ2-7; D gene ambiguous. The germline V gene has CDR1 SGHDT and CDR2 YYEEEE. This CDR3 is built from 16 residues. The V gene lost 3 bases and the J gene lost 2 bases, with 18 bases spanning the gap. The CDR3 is CASSSVKEQEPYEQYF. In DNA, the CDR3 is TGTGCCAGCAGCTCGGTGAAAGAGCAGGAACCCTACGAGCAGTACTTC. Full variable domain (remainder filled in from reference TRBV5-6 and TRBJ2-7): DAGVTQSPTHLIKTRGQQVTLRCSPKSGHDTVSWYQQALGQGPQFIFQYYEEEERQRGNFPDRFSGHQFPNYSSELNVNALLLGDSALYLCASSSVKEQEPYEQYFGPGTRLTVT.

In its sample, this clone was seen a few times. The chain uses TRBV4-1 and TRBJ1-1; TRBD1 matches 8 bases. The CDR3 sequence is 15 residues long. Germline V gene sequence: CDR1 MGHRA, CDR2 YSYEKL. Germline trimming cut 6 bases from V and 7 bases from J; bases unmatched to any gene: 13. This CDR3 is CASSQGPSDRGEAFF. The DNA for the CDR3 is TGCGCCAGCAGTCAGGGGCCTTCTGACAGGGGTGAAGCTTTCTTT.

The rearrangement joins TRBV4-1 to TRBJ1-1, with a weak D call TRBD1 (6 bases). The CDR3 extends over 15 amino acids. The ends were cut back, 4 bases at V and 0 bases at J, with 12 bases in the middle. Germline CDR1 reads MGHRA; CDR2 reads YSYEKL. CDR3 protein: CASSPRGSLNTEAFF. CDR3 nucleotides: TGCGCCAGCAGCCCGAGGGGGAGCCTGAACACTGAAGCTTTCTTT.

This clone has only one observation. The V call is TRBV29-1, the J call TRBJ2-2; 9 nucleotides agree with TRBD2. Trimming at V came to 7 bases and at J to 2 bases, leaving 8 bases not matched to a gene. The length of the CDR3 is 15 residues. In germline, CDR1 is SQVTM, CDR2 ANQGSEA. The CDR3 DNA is TGCAGCGCCGGACGTAGCGGGAGAAACACCGGGGAGCTGTTTTTT. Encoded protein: CSAGRSGRNTGELFF.

CDR3 residues: CSVEGRSAGEEGEQFF. The CDR3, as DNA: TGCAGCGTTGAAGGTCGCTCGGCGGGAGAGGAGGGTGAGCAGTTCTTC. The chain employs TRBV29-1 and TRBJ2-1, with TRBD2 matching 7 bases. The trim removed 1 base at V and 9 bases at J, leaving 15 bases unmatched. The CDR3 consists of 16 residues. Germline lookup yields CDR1 SQVTM and CDR2 ANQGSEA.

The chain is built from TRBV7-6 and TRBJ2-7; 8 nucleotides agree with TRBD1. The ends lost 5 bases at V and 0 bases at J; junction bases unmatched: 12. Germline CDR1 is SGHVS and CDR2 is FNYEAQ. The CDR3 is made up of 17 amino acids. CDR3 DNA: TGTGCCAGCAGCCAGAATGGACAGGGCCGAAGCTCCTACGAGCAGTACTTC. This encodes CASSQNGQGRSSYEQYF.

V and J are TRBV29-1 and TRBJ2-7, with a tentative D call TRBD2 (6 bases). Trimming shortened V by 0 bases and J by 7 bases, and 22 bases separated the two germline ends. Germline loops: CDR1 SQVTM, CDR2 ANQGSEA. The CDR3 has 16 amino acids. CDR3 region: CSVEDDSGGRVGEQYF. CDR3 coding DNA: TGCAGCGTTGAAGATGACAGCGGAGGGAGAGTGGGGGAGCAGTACTTC.

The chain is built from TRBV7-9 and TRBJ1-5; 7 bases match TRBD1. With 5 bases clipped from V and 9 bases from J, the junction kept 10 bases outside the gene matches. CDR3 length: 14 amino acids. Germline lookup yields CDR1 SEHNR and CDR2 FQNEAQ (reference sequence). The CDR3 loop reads CASSPGDSQRPQHF. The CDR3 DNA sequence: TGTGCCAGCAGCCCAGGGGACAGCCAGCGGCCCCAGCATTTT.

The CDR3 protein is CASSQGGGSYNEQFF. CDR3 DNA: TGTGCCAGCTCCCAGGGAGGGGGCTCCTACAATGAGCAGTTCTTC. This rearrangement joins TRBV9 to TRBJ2-1; D is possibly TRBD2 (7 bases). V lost 7 bases to trimming and J lost 0 bases, with 14 bases between them. The CDR3 is 15 residues long. Germline V gives CDR1 SGDLS, CDR2 YYNGEE. Based on the CDR3 plus reference TRBV9 and TRBJ2-1, the full variable domain is DSGVTQTPKHLITATGQRVTLRCSPRSGDLSVYWYQQSLDQGLQFLIQYYNGEERAKGNILERFSAQQFPDLHSELNLSSLELGDSALYFCASSQGGGSYNEQFFGPGTRLTVL.

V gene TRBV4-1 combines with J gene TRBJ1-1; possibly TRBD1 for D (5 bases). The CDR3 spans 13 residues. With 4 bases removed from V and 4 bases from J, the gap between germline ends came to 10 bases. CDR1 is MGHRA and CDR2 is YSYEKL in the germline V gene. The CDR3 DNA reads TGCGCCAGCAGCCTGGGGGGGAGCACTGAAGCTTTCTTT. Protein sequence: CASSLGGSTEAFF.

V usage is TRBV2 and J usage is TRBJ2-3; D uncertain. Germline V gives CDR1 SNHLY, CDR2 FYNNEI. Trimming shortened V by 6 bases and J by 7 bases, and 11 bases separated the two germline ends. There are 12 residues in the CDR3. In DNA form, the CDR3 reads TGTGCCAGCAGCCCTGAGAGAAATACGCAGTATTTT. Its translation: CASSPERNTQYF.

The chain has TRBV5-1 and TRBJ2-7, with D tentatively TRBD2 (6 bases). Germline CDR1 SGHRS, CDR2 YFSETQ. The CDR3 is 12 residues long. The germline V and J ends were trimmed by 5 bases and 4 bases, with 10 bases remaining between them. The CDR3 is CASRAGQYEQYF. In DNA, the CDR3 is TGCGCCAGCAGGGCGGGGCAGTACGAGCAGTACTTC.

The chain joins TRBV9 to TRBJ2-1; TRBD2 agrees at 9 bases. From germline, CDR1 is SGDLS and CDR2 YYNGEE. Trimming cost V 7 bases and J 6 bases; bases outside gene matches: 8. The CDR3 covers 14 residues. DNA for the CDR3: TGTGCCAGCGGGTGGACTAGCGCGACCAATGAGCAGTTCTTC. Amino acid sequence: CASGWTSATNEQFF.

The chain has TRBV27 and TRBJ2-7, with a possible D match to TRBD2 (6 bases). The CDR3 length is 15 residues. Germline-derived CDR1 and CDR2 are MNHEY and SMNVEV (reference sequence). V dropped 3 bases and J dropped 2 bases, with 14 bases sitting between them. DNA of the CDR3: TGTGCCAGCAGTTTTACTGGGGCGGGGACCTACGAGCAGTACTTC. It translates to CASSFTGAGTYEQYF.

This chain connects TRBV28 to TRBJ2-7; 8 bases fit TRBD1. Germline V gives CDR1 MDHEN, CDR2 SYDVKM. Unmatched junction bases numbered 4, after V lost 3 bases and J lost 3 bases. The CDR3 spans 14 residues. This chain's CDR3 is CASSFSGTGYEQYF. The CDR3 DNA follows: TGTGCCAGCAGTTTCTCCGGGACAGGCTACGAGCAGTACTTC.